This is a list of T cell receptor beta chains from one sample in a study of metastatic and nonmetastatic thyroid tumors. TCRdb used MiXCR to call clones anew from the PCR reads. The sample consists of approximately 39,000 clones, roughly 20% of them appearing once. Material: blood. The source is a female donor with papillary thyroid cancer or a benign thyroid nodule (not recorded which). Some clones in this sample may be carry-over from other donors' samples. The CDR3 runs from the conserved cysteine through the conserved F or W. Each record gives: V gene, clone size, J gene, D gene, CDR3 protein, CDR3 DNA. The D gene is left open where the match is weak. Clone size is shown for a subset of rows, as once, few, many or a class of expanded clone.

>TRBV4-2|many|TRBJ1-6|-
CASSRILMTENYNSPLHF
TGTGCCAGCAGCAGGATCCTTATGACAGAGAACTATAATTCACCCCTCCACTTT
>TRBV27|many|TRBJ2-6|-
CASSLSSLSGANVLTF
TGTGCCAGCAGTTTATCGAGTCTCTCTGGGGCCAACGTCCTGACTTTC
>TRBV20-1|-|TRBJ2-2|-
CSARALVGATVELFF
TGCAGTGCCAGAGCACTAGTGGGGGCAACCGTGGAGCTGTTTTTT
>TRBV5-1|-|TRBJ2-7|TRBD2
CASSLALAGSYEQYF
TGCGCCAGCAGCTTGGCGCTAGCGGGGTCCTACGAGCAGTACTTC
>TRBV19|-|TRBJ2-7|-
CASSIAAGTYEQYF
TGTGCCAGTAGTATAGCAGCAGGAACCTACGAGCAGTACTTC
>TRBV10-3|few|TRBJ1-2|-
CAISEDHGFSGYTF
TGTGCCATCAGTGAGGATCATGGTTTCAGCGGCTACACCTTC
>TRBV30|many|TRBJ2-5|-
CAWSVKGWGNQETQYF
TGTGCCTGGAGTGTAAAGGGCTGGGGTAACCAAGAGACCCAGTACTTC
>TRBV5-1|many|TRBJ2-3|-
CASSLDWGSSTDTQYF
TGCGCCAGCAGCTTGGATTGGGGATCTAGCACAGATACGCAGTATTTT
>TRBV7-3|many|TRBJ2-3|TRBD2
CASSLGAGGTDTQYF
TGTGCCAGCAGCTTAGGAGCGGGAGGTACAGATACGCAGTATTTT
>TRBV11-2|many|TRBJ2-3|-
CASSLGTGTDTQYF
TGTGCCAGCAGCTTAGGGACAGGCACAGATACGCAGTATTTT
>TRBV2|many|TRBJ2-2|TRBD1
CASSSPGQGPGELFF
TGTGCCAGCAGTTCCCCGGGACAGGGACCCGGGGAGCTGTTTTTT
>TRBV6-1|few|TRBJ1-2|-
CASYRTRNYVYTF
TGTGCCAGCTACAGGACCCGAAACTATGTCTACACCTTC
>TRBV29-1|many|TRBJ1-1|TRBD1
CSVGAGGLGFAEAFF
TGCAGCGTTGGGGCAGGGGGCCTAGGCTTCGCTGAAGCTTTCTTT
>TRBV7-6|many|TRBJ1-5|TRBD1
CASSPNVGTGLGQPQHF
TGTGCCAGCAGCCCAAACGTAGGGACAGGGCTGGGTCAGCCCCAGCATTTT
>TRBV28|many|TRBJ1-1|-
CASSLLGGGEAFF
TGTGCCAGCAGTTTATTGGGGGGCGGGGAAGCTTTCTTT
>TRBV7-7|-|TRBJ2-4|TRBD2
CASSLSAGDNIQYF
TGTGCTAGCAGCTTAAGTGCGGGGGATAACATTCAGTACTTC
>TRBV19|many|TRBJ1-5|-
CASSAQGARSNQPQHF
TGTGCCAGTAGTGCACAGGGAGCGAGGAGCAATCAGCCCCAGCATTTT
>TRBV12-5|many|TRBJ1-1|-
CASGAIRGVGTEAFF
TGTGCTAGTGGTGCGATCAGGGGAGTGGGCACTGAAGCTTTCTTT
>TRBV12-3/TRBV12-4|many|TRBJ2-7|-
CASSWGDGYEQYF
TGTGCCAGCAGTTGGGGGGATGGCTACGAGCAGTACTTC
>TRBV4-1|-|TRBJ2-7|-
CASSTRDDSYEQYF
TGCGCCAGCAGCACCCGGGACGACTCCTACGAGCAGTACTTC
>TRBV6-1|many|TRBJ2-6|-
CASSSISGANVLTF
TGTGCCAGCAGTTCAATCTCTGGGGCCAACGTCCTGACTTTC
>TRBV5-6|many|TRBJ2-7|TRBD2
CASSPRGGSYEQYF
TGTGCCAGCAGCCCCCGGGGGGGGAGCTACGAGCAGTACTTC
>TRBV5-1|-|TRBJ2-7|TRBD1
CASSLTTGGNEQYF
TGCGCCAGCAGCTTGACGACAGGGGGCAACGAGCAGTACTTC
>TRBV6-4|few|TRBJ2-1|-
CARSKSGTETYNEQFF
TGTGCCAGATCCAAATCCGGGACCGAGACATACAATGAGCAGTTCTTC
>TRBV12-3/TRBV12-4|few|TRBJ2-1|-
CASSIYPLGLNEQFF
TGTGCCAGCAGTATTTACCCCCTTGGTCTCAATGAGCAGTTCTTC
>TRBV6-2/TRBV6-3|medium-sized|TRBJ2-7|TRBD2
CASSGRAGGPNEQYF
TGTGCCAGCAGTGGACGAGCGGGAGGGCCAAACGAGCAGTACTTC
>TRBV28|-|TRBJ1-1|-
CASAGGNRNTEAFF
TGTGCCAGCGCGGGAGGGAATCGGAACACTGAAGCTTTCTTT
>TRBV15|many|TRBJ1-1|TRBD1
CATSQRTGYTEAFF
TGTGCCACCAGCCAGCGGACAGGGTACACTGAAGCTTTCTTT
>TRBV19|many|TRBJ2-6|-
CASSRNDWTGANVLTF
TGTGCCAGTAGTAGAAACGACTGGACTGGGGCCAACGTCCTGACTTTC
>TRBV3-1|-|TRBJ2-1|-
CAGSQDPSSYNEQFF
TGTGCCGGCAGCCAAGACCCGAGCTCCTACAATGAGCAGTTCTTC
>TRBV19|many|TRBJ2-1|TRBD1
CASSTGQGASDEQFF
TGTGCCAGTAGTACGGGACAGGGGGCGTCGGATGAGCAGTTCTTC
>TRBV11-2|many|TRBJ1-2|-
CASSLKAGQGGYGYTF
TGTGCCAGCAGCTTAAAGGCCGGGCAGGGTGGCTATGGCTACACCTTC
>TRBV6-1|medium-sized|TRBJ1-2|-
CASRGYTF
TGTGCCAGCAGAGGCTACACCTTC
>TRBV20-1|many|TRBJ2-3|TRBD2
CSARPKRESGDTQYF
TGCAGTGCTAGACCCAAGCGGGAGTCCGGAGATACGCAGTATTTT
>TRBV18|many|TRBJ2-2|TRBD2
CASSSTGTTGEGELFF
TGTGCCAGCTCATCCACCGGGACTACCGGCGAAGGGGAGCTGTTTTTT
>TRBV20-1|-|TRBJ1-5|TRBD1
CSATGVAVVGQPQHF
TGCAGTGCCACAGGGGTCGCAGTGGTAGGTCAGCCCCAGCATTTT
>TRBV27|-|TRBJ1-2|TRBD1
CASRIWGQGNKDYGYTF
TGTGCCAGCAGAATCTGGGGACAGGGAAATAAGGACTATGGCTACACCTTC
>TRBV12-3/TRBV12-4|few|TRBJ2-2|-
CASSWSGPNTGELFF
TGTGCCAGCAGTTGGAGCGGGCCGAACACCGGGGAGCTGTTTTTT
>TRBV19|once|TRBJ2-7|-
CASSTRGGMESYEQYF
TGTGCCAGTAGTACCCGTGGCGGTATGGAGTCCTACGAGCAGTACTTC
>TRBV6-5|-|TRBJ1-6|TRBD1
CASSYTTGSDSPLHF
TGTGCCAGCAGTTACACGACAGGGTCGGATTCACCCCTCCACTTT
>TRBV12-5|-|TRBJ2-7|-
CASALSYEQYF
TGTGCTAGTGCCCTGAGCTACGAGCAGTACTTC
>TRBV6-1|-|TRBJ2-7|-
CASSDGCGAPYYEQYF
TGTGCCAGCAGTGATGGCTGTGGCGCACCATACTACGAGCAGTACTTC
>TRBV20-1|-|TRBJ2-7|-
CSAREREYGQYF
TGCAGTGCTAGAGAGAGGGAGTACGGGCAGTACTTC
>TRBV6-1|few|TRBJ2-2|-
CASISGRRNTGEMFF
TGTGCCAGCATATCAGGCAGACGAAACACCGGGGAGATGTTTTTT
>TRBV6-1|-|TRBJ2-7|-
CASSPTSRAPPQPYEQYF
TGTGCCAGCAGCCCTACTTCTAGGGCCCCACCGCAACCCTACGAGCAGTACTTC
>TRBV12-3/TRBV12-4|many|TRBJ1-5|-
CASRPQGGNNQPQHF
TGTGCCAGCAGACCACAGGGAGGAAACAATCAGCCCCAGCATTTT
>TRBV6-1|few|TRBJ2-5|TRBD1
CASSDPGQDTKDTQYF
TGTGCCAGCAGTGACCCGGGACAGGATACAAAAGATACCCAGTACTTC
>TRBV11-2|-|TRBJ2-1|TRBD2
CASSLLDGRAGAEQFF
TGTGCCAGCAGCTTACTTGACGGGAGGGCCGGAGCTGAGCAGTTCTTC
>TRBV6-1|-|TRBJ1-1|-
CASSEQGWAVYEAFF
TGTGCCAGCAGTGAACAGGGGTGGGCCGTGTATGAAGCTTTCTTT
>TRBV6-1|few|TRBJ1-6|-
CASSERQPGGSPLHF
TGTGCCAGCAGTGAACGACAGCCTGGCGGTTCACCCCTCCACTTT
>TRBV6-1|many|TRBJ1-4|-
CASSSTWGTNEKLFF
TGTGCCAGCAGTTCCACCTGGGGGACTAATGAAAAACTGTTTTTT
>TRBV12-3/TRBV12-4|few|TRBJ2-1|-
CAISLALSVEAYNEQFF
TGTGCCATCAGTTTAGCGCTATCGGTAGAGGCCTACAATGAGCAGTTCTTC